This T cell receptor (beta chain) was obtained from a study of CD4 T cells in relation to SARS-CoV-2 and coronaviruses. The length of the CDR3 is 16 residues. V lost 4 bases and J lost 7; bases outside the gene matches: 7. Germline V gives CDR1 ENHRY, CDR2 SYGVKD. Clones were read by immunoSEQ multiplex PCR, and TCRdb kept only the in-frame ones, dropping some. The repertoire holds about 36,000 clones, with about 80% as singletons. Sorted naive or memory CD4+ cells met CEF peptides for roughly 10 days. About this clone itself: Its antigen is unidentified.

This clonotype was obtained from an adult with COVID-19. V and J are TRBV10-3 and TRBJ2-1; 13 positions agree with TRBD2. Sequenced input: memory CD4+ T cells from PBMCs, cultured in vitro. CDR3 sequence: CAISGGVGLAGNEQFF. The CDR3 region has the DNA TGTGCCATCAGTGGTGGGGTGGGACTAGCGGGGAATGAGCAGTTCTTC.